These 17 T cell receptor beta chains came from one sample sequenced in a study of blood T cell repertoires in COVID-19 (TCRdb year 2020). Library method: the immunoSEQ multiplex PCR assay. TCRdb's version of the immuneACCESS table is confined to in-frame rearrangements and falls short of the full clone set. An unresolved V gene accounts for under half of the shortfall where checked; the remainder is of unknown origin. This sample holds tens of thousands of clones; 85% to 90% were observed only once. The ten largest clones represent around 12% of the sample. Sequenced material: peripheral blood. The receptor set was obtained from a human donor in a cohort sampled during active COVID-19. The donor label of this sample is uncertain.

CDR3 loop: CASSPGTAGNTIYF. For the CDR3, the DNA is TGTGCCAGCAGCCCTGGGACTGCCGGAAACACCATATATTTT. The V gene is TRBV28, the J gene TRBJ1-3; perhaps TRBD1 as D (5 bases). The CDR3 spans 14 residues. In germline, CDR1 is MDHEN, CDR2 SYDVKM. The V and J ends lost 6 bases and 4 bases respectively, with 13 bases between them.

This chain connects TRBV29-1 to TRBJ2-3; 11 bases fit TRBD2. The V gene's germline CDR1 is SQVTM and CDR2 ANQGSEA. CDR3 size: 15 residues. The V and J ends lost 6 bases and 2 bases, in that order; junction bases with no gene match: 7. CDR3 in amino acids: CSVGTSGYFTDTQYF. CDR3 nucleotides: TGCAGCGTAGGGACTAGCGGATATTTCACAGATACGCAGTATTTT.

This clone was observed a handful of times. The V and J genes are TRBV6-5 and TRBJ1-1, with D unclear. There are 13 residues in the CDR3. CDR1 is MNHEY and CDR2 is SVGAGI in the germline V gene. V lost 4 bases and J lost 2, with 8 bases in between. CDR3 region: CASSFRSNTEAFF. DNA of the CDR3: TGTGCCAGCAGTTTTCGGTCTAACACTGAAGCTTTCTTT.

The V and J genes are TRBV28 and TRBJ1-3; D remains ambiguous. Germline V gene data show CDR1 as MDHEN and CDR2 as SYDVKM. This CDR3 region has 14 residues. V was shortened by 2 bases and J by 5 bases, with 10 bases between the two germline ends. CDR3 bases: TGTGCCAGCAGTTTAGGAGAGCGGCGAAACACCATATATTTT. Translated: CASSLGERRNTIYF.

V gene TRBV29-1 combines with J gene TRBJ1-2; 11 bases agree with TRBD1. The CDR3 length is 16 residues. J lost 4 bases, V lost 6 bases, and 13 bases had no gene match. CDR1 and CDR2 (germline): SQVTM, ANQGSEA. CDR3 protein: CSVAWTGGGLIYGYTF. In DNA form, the CDR3 reads TGCAGCGTGGCCTGGACAGGGGGCGGATTAATCTATGGCTACACCTTC.

The rearrangement joins TRBV11-3 to TRBJ2-7; 12 bases fit TRBD2. V was pared by 5 bases and J by 4 bases, with 3 bases of the junction left unmatched. CDR3 length: 14 amino acids. CDR1 is SGHNT, CDR2 YENEEA, per germline. CDR3 sequence reads: CASSVGTSGYEQYF. CDR3 sequence (DNA): TGTGCCAGCAGCGTTGGGACTAGCGGGTACGAGCAGTACTTC.

The rearrangement joins TRBV7-9 to TRBJ2-1; weak D call: TRBD2 (5 bases). V lost 3 bases, J lost 15 bases, and 15 bases lay in between. Germline lookup yields CDR1 SEHNR and CDR2 FQNEAQ (reference sequence). This CDR3 region has 12 residues. The CDR3 bases are TGTGCCAGCAGCTTGGAGGTATTAAACCGGTTCTTC. Protein sequence: CASSLEVLNRFF.

The V and J genes are TRBV11-2 and TRBJ1-5; the D is unclear. Per the germline V gene, CDR1 is SGHAT and CDR2 is FQNNGV. CDR3 size: 13 residues. Trimming pared 1 base from V and 4 bases from J, leaving 5 bases between. The CDR3 bases are TGTGCCAGCAGCTTAGGGCCGAATCAGCCCCAGCATTTT. It yields the protein CASSLGPNQPQHF.

The V and J genes are TRBV11-2 and TRBJ2-7; TRBD1 agrees at 9 bases. The CDR3 is 15 amino acids. V trimming: 4 bases; J trimming: 3 bases; junction bases outside the gene matches: 7. Germline V lookup: CDR1 SGHAT, CDR2 FQNNGV. In DNA, the CDR3 is TGTGCCAGCAGCTATTCCGGGACAGGGATCTACGAGCAGTACTTC. Its protein is CASSYSGTGIYEQYF.

The chain links TRBV3-1 (or the pseudogene TRBV3-2) to TRBJ1-2, with 10 bases aligning to TRBD1. CDR3 length: 15 amino acids. V was pared by 1 base and J by 8 bases, with 7 bases of the junction left unmatched. Germline CDR1 and CDR2: LGHDT and YNNKEL (reference sequence). The CDR3 DNA reads as TGTGCCAGCAGCCAAGCGACAGGGGGCTCTTGGGGCTACACCTTC. Its translation is CASSQATGGSWGYTF.

This clone was seen a single time. J is TRBJ2-5 and V is TRBV5-1, with D perhaps matching TRBD1 (6 bases). The germline CDR1 and CDR2 sequences are SGHRS and YFSETQ. The CDR3 has 15 residues. Trimming cost V 3 bases and J 0 bases, with 12 bases left between them. The CDR3 DNA follows: TGCGCCAGCAGCTCTATGACAGGTAACCAAGAGACCCAGTACTTC. This codes for CASSSMTGNQETQYF.

This clone has a handful of counts. This chain links TRBV30 with TRBJ2-2; TRBD2 aligns across 9 bases. Looked up from germline, CDR1 is GTSNPN and CDR2 is SVGIG (reference sequence). V gave up 2 bases and J gave up 2 bases; unmatched junction bases: 3. This CDR3 comprises 15 residues. The CDR3 reads CAWSRGLANTGELFF. The CDR3 DNA reads as TGTGCCTGGAGTAGGGGACTAGCCAACACCGGGGAGCTGTTTTTT. Complete variable domain (other parts from reference TRBV30 and TRBJ2-2): SQTIHQWPATLVQPVGSPLSLECTVEGTSNPNLYWYRQAAGRGLQLLFYSVGIGQISSEVPQNLSASRPQDRQFILSSKKLLLSDSGFYLCAWSRGLANTGELFFGEGSRLTVL.

The chain has TRBV4-1 and TRBJ1-5, with D maybe TRBD1 (5 bases). V lost 1 base and J 7 bases, leaving 14 bases between the germline ends. Germline values: CDR1 MGHRA, CDR2 YSYEKL. This CDR3 has 15 amino acids. DNA for the CDR3: TGCGCCAGCAGCCAAGTGGGGGGGGTATGGCAGCCCCAGCATTTT. Protein: CASSQVGGVWQPQHF.

V gene TRBV3-1 (or the pseudogene TRBV3-2) combines with J gene TRBJ1-4; 7 bases map to TRBD1. Germline V gives CDR1 LGHDT, CDR2 YNNKEL (reference sequence). CDR3 length: 15 amino acids. Trimming cost V 2 bases and J 4 bases; bases outside gene matches: 4. In DNA form, the CDR3 reads TGTGCCAGCAGCCAAACGGGACAGAGTAATGAAAAACTGTTTTTT. Protein product: CASSQTGQSNEKLFF.

The chain carries TRBV7-9 and TRBJ2-2; D uncertain. The length of the CDR3 is 13 residues. Germline V gives CDR1 SEHNR, CDR2 FQNEAQ (reference sequence). The V and J ends lost 2 bases and 5 bases respectively, with 6 bases between them. The DNA of the CDR3 is TGTGCCAGCAGCTTATCCGGTACCGGGGAGCTGTTTTTT. Residues: CASSLSGTGELFF.

The chain joins TRBV7-7 to TRBJ2-1; D gene ambiguous. The germline V gene encodes CDR1 SSHAT and CDR2 FNYEAQ (reference sequence). The V gene lost 5 bases and the J gene lost 5 bases, with 13 bases spanning the gap. CDR3 length: 14 residues. The CDR3 DNA reads as TGTGCCAGCAGCCCTGGTGGGCCCAACAATGAGCAGTTCTTC. It translates to CASSPGGPNNEQFF.

The V call is TRBV28, the J call TRBJ1-4; TRBD1 matches at 7 bases. Looked up from germline, CDR1 is MDHEN and CDR2 is SYDVKM. The V gene end was trimmed by 1 base and the J gene end by 7 bases; junction bases not matched to a gene: 9. The CDR3 covers 16 residues. The CDR3 DNA reads as TGTGCCAGCAGTTTATTAAGGAAGGGGGCGAGTGAAAAACTGTTTTTT. This encodes CASSLLRKGASEKLFF. Supplemented by reference TRBV28 and TRBJ1-4, the full variable domain reads DVKVTQSSRYLVKRTGEKVFLECVQDMDHENMFWYRQDPGLGLRLIYFSYDVKMKEKGDIPEGYSVSREKKERFSLILESASTNQTSMYLCASSLLRKGASEKLFFGSGTQLSVL.